The 27 T cell receptor beta chains in this list originate from one sample, sequenced in a study of cytotoxic CD8 clonotypes in ibrutinib-treated CLL. Assay used: immunoSEQ multiplex PCR; TCRdb lists only in-frame clones, some missing. The sample carries over 150,000 clones, roughly 72% recorded once. This material consisted of PBMCs, taken after 24 months of ibrutinib treatment. Every receptor here comes from a human donor with chronic lymphocytic leukemia.

A single count supports this clone. The CDR3 here is CASSSKPRASEQYF. The CDR3 DNA follows: TGTGCCAGCAGCTCTAAACCGAGGGCGAGCGAGCAGTACTTC. The chain combines TRBV5-4 with TRBJ2-7, with a possible D match to TRBD2 (5 bases). The germline V and J ends were trimmed by 3 bases and 6 bases, with 16 bases remaining between them. The germline V gene encodes CDR1 SGHNT and CDR2 YYREEE (reference sequence). The CDR3 is 14 residues long.

J is TRBJ2-7 and V is TRBV2, with D tentatively TRBD1 or TRBD2 (5 bases each). This CDR3 contains 12 residues. Germline-derived CDR1 and CDR2 are SNHLY and FYNNEI. The ends were cut back, 7 bases at V and 4 bases at J, with 11 bases in the middle. CDR3 loop: CASNRDEYEQYF. The CDR3 region has the DNA TGTGCCAGCAACCGGGACGAATACGAGCAGTACTTC. The full variable domain, rest sourced from reference TRBV2 and TRBJ2-7, is EPEVTQTPSHQVTQMGQEVILRCVPISNHLYFYWYRQILGQKVEFLVSFYNNEISEKSEIFDDQFSVERPDGSNFTLKIRSTKLEDSAMYFCASNRDEYEQYFGPGTRLTVT.

The chain employs TRBV4-2 and TRBJ2-1; D is undetermined. The CDR3 is made up of 16 amino acids. Germline-derived CDR1 and CDR2 are LGHNA and YNFKEQ. V shed 1 base and J shed 4 bases, with 14 bases lying between them. CDR3 protein: CASSQGIFQGYNEQFF. The CDR3 nucleotides read TGTGCCAGCAGCCAAGGGATTTTTCAAGGATACAATGAGCAGTTCTTC.

This chain uses TRBV11-2 with TRBJ2-2; D uncertain. Germline lookup yields CDR1 SGHAT and CDR2 FQNNGV. Trimming removed 5 bases at V and 1 base at J, with 8 bases between. There are 14 residues in the CDR3. The CDR3 region is CASSLIVNTGELFF. CDR3 nucleotide sequence: TGTGCCAGCAGCCTGATAGTGAACACCGGGGAGCTGTTTTTT.

The genes are TRBV5-1 and TRBJ2-1; 11 nucleotides align to TRBD2. Germline trimming cut 2 bases from V and 2 bases from J; bases unmatched to any gene: 3. The length of the CDR3 is 16 residues. The germline V gene has CDR1 SGHRS and CDR2 YFSETQ. DNA for the CDR3: TGCGCCAGCAGCTTTGTACTAGCGGGAGCCTACAATGAGCAGTTCTTC. Translated, it gives CASSFVLAGAYNEQFF.

The chain has TRBV29-1 and TRBJ2-3; 10 bases fit TRBD1. The V gene end was trimmed by 8 bases and the J gene end by 3 bases; junction bases not matched to a gene: 5. Germline V gives CDR1 SQVTM, CDR2 ANQGSEA. This CDR3 contains 13 residues. CDR3: CSTPGQGTDTQYF. The DNA for the CDR3 is TGCAGCACTCCGGGACAGGGGACAGATACGCAGTATTTT.

V usage is TRBV28 and J usage is TRBJ1-1; 9 bases line up with TRBD1. The CDR3 covers 13 residues. Losses at the gene ends were 2 bases for V and 8 bases for J; bases not matched to a gene: 3. Per germline, CDR1 MDHEN and CDR2 SYDVKM. This CDR3 reads CASSLVDRGEAFF. DNA for the CDR3: TGTGCCAGCAGTTTAGTGGACAGGGGCGAAGCTTTCTTT. The complete variable domain, with remaining parts taken from reference TRBV28 and TRBJ1-1, reads DVKVTQSSRYLVKRTGEKVFLECVQDMDHENMFWYRQDPGLGLRLIYFSYDVKMKEKGDIPEGYSVSREKKERFSLILESASTNQTSMYLCASSLVDRGEAFFGQGTRLTVV.

This clone was counted a few times. The genes are TRBV27 and TRBJ2-5; D is perhaps TRBD1 (5 bases). The CDR3 runs 14 residues. Germline CDR1 and CDR2: MNHEY and SMNVEV (reference sequence). Trimming stripped 8 bases from V and 5 bases from J, with 18 bases between. DNA of the CDR3: TGTGCCAGCTCCTCGGACAAGGGATCCGAGACCCAGTACTTC. This codes for CASSSDKGSETQYF.

This clone occurred a few times. This chain connects TRBV18 to TRBJ1-2, with TRBD1 identical over 7 bases. This CDR3 contains 17 residues. Per the germline V gene, CDR1 is KGHSH and CDR2 is LQKENI. The V gene end was trimmed by 2 bases and the J gene end by 2 bases; junction bases not matched to a gene: 11. The DNA for the CDR3 is TGTGCCAGCTCACCATCTAGAACAGGGGACCTCAACTATGGCTACACCTTC. Encoded protein: CASSPSRTGDLNYGYTF.

This chain connects TRBV29-1 to TRBJ1-3; 9 nucleotides line up with TRBD1. The CDR3 totals 13 residues. The germline gives CDR1 SQVTM, CDR2 ANQGSEA. The junction had 7 bases not matched to a gene; V was cut back by 5 bases and J by 8 bases. As DNA, the CDR3 is TGCAGCGTTCGGATGACAGGGGGAGACACCATATATTTT. Translating it yields CSVRMTGGDTIYF. The entire variable domain, with the rest obtained from reference TRBV29-1 and TRBJ1-3, is as follows: SAVISQKPSRDICQRGTSLTIQCQVDSQVTMMFWYRQQPGQSLTLIATANQGSEATYESGFVIDKFPISRPNLTFSTLTVSNMSPEDSSIYLCSVRMTGGDTIYFGEGSWLTVV.

The CDR3 here is CASSVVAGGHTEAFF. CDR3 sequence (DNA): TGTGCCAGCAGCGTAGTGGCAGGGGGCCATACTGAAGCTTTCTTT. The V call is TRBV9, the J call TRBJ1-1; 8 nucleotides align to TRBD1. The trim removed 0 bases at V and 5 bases at J, leaving 6 bases unmatched. The CDR3 runs to 15 residues. Per germline, CDR1 SGDLS and CDR2 YYNGEE.

The gene calls are TRBV4-3 and TRBJ1-5; TRBD1 matches at 7 bases. Germline V gene data show CDR1 as LGHNA and CDR2 as YSLEER. J lost 1 base, V lost 8 bases, and 8 bases had no gene match. The CDR3 spans 15 residues. CDR3 sequence (DNA): TGCGCCAGCCGGGACAGTGCCATGAGCAATCAGCCCCAGCATTTT. This sequence encodes CASRDSAMSNQPQHF.

This clone was counted only a few times. The chain carries TRBV5-4 and TRBJ2-2, with TRBD1 matching 10 bases. The CDR3 is 16 amino acids. V gave up 3 bases and J gave up 6 bases; unmatched junction bases: 8. Per the germline V gene, CDR1 is SGHNT and CDR2 is YYREEE (reference sequence). CDR3 region: CASSSGGQGSPGELFF. DNA of the CDR3: TGTGCCAGCAGCTCTGGGGGACAGGGGTCTCCCGGGGAGCTGTTTTTT.

The J gene is TRBJ2-2, the V gene TRBV10-1, with 11 bases lining up with TRBD2. The CDR3 loop spans 17 amino acids. Germline values: CDR1 WNHNN, CDR2 SYGVQD (reference sequence). V gave up 6 bases and J gave up 1 base; unmatched junction bases: 7. CDR3 in DNA: TGCGCCAGCAGCGACCCGGGACTAGCGGAGAACACCGGGGAGCTGTTTTTT. Translation gives CASSDPGLAENTGELFF.

This clone occurred a few times. The CDR3 region is CASCVLGQPQHF. CDR3 nucleotide sequence: TGTGCCAGCTGCGTCTTAGGGCAGCCCCAGCATTTT. The gene calls are TRBV28 and TRBJ1-5; D is undetermined. The CDR3 is 12 residues long. From germline, CDR1 is MDHEN and CDR2 SYDVKM. The V gene lost 8 bases and the J gene lost 7 bases, with 12 bases spanning the gap.

The chain carries TRBV5-5 and TRBJ2-1, with a weak D call TRBD1 (5 bases). Germline-derived CDR1 and CDR2 are SGHKS and YYEKEE (reference sequence). CDR3 size: 14 residues. Trimming took 0 bases from V and 7 from J, leaving 11 bases between them. CDR3 loop: CASSLVKGANEQFF. CDR3 bases: TGTGCCAGCAGCTTGGTTAAAGGGGCAAATGAGCAGTTCTTC.

V gene TRBV5-1 combines with J gene TRBJ2-7; maybe TRBD2 (5 bases). V lost 4 bases and J lost 2, with 19 bases in between. CDR3 size: 16 residues. Per germline, CDR1 SGHRS and CDR2 YFSETQ. CDR3 coding DNA: TGCGCCAGCAGCGCTCAACGGCCTAGCACAACCTACGAGCAGTACTTC. This sequence encodes CASSAQRPSTTYEQYF.

The chain combines TRBV19 with TRBJ1-2; D uncertain. Deletions cut 1 base from V and 0 bases from J, with 9 bases between. The CDR3 covers 15 residues. Germline V CDR1 and CDR2: LNHDA, SQIVND (reference sequence). The CDR3 coding sequence is TGTGCCAGTAGTATAGTCGGAAGCTCTAACTATGGCTACACCTTC. Its translation is CASSIVGSSNYGYTF.

This sequence joins TRBV7-8 and TRBJ1-1; 9 nucleotides align to TRBD1. Germline assignment: CDR1 SGHVS and CDR2 FQNEAQ. The CDR3 has 15 amino acids. The junction had 4 bases not matched to a gene; V was cut back by 4 bases and J by 1 base. The CDR3 protein is CASSYDRGKNTEAFF. The CDR3 DNA reads TGTGCCAGCAGCTACGACAGGGGGAAGAACACTGAAGCTTTCTTT.

A single count supports this clone. This rearrangement joins TRBV18 to TRBJ1-1; 8 nucleotides line up with TRBD1. The V gene end was trimmed by 3 bases and the J gene end by 1 base; junction bases not matched to a gene: 7. The CDR3 has 16 residues. Germline values: CDR1 KGHSH, CDR2 LQKENI. The CDR3 is CASSPPSTGENTEAFF. CDR3 sequence (DNA): TGTGCCAGCTCACCCCCCTCGACAGGGGAGAACACTGAAGCTTTCTTT.

The CDR3 loop is CASSYEGEGAPNEQFF. The CDR3 nucleotides are TGTGCCAGCAGTTACGAGGGGGAGGGAGCCCCCAATGAGCAGTTCTTC. This chain joins TRBV6-6 and TRBJ2-1, with D possibly TRBD2 on 7 matching bases. The CDR3 contains 16 residues. With 2 bases removed from V and 6 bases from J, the gap between germline ends came to 17 bases. Germline V lookup: CDR1 MNHNY, CDR2 SVGAGI (reference sequence).

The chain carries TRBV7-2 and TRBJ2-5; 7 bases are shared with TRBD2. The CDR3 runs to 17 residues. The germline CDR1 and CDR2 sequences are SGHTA and FQGNSA. With 3 bases clipped from V and 4 bases from J, the junction kept 14 bases outside the gene matches. DNA for the CDR3: TGTGCCAGCAGCTTGTTGAGCGGGACCGCTTGGGGAGAGACCCAGTACTTC. Amino acid sequence: CASSLLSGTAWGETQYF.

The rearrangement uses TRBV9 and TRBJ2-3; no firm D call. The CDR3 is made up of 15 amino acids. The V gene lost 0 bases and the J gene lost 0 bases, with 8 bases spanning the gap. Per the germline V gene, CDR1 is SGDLS and CDR2 is YYNGEE. CDR3: CASSVVADSTDTQYF. The CDR3 DNA sequence: TGTGCCAGCAGCGTAGTGGCGGACAGCACAGATACGCAGTATTTT.

V usage is TRBV4-3 and J usage is TRBJ2-1, with a possible D match to TRBD1 (6 bases). The V and J ends lost 6 bases and 6 bases respectively, with 18 bases between them. CDR1 and CDR2 (germline): LGHNA, YSLEER. This CDR3 contains 15 residues. CDR3 sequence reads: CASSHSPTGTNEQFF. CDR3 nucleotide sequence: TGCGCCAGCAGTCACTCTCCGACAGGCACCAATGAGCAGTTCTTC.

The chain combines TRBV19 with TRBJ2-7; 12 nucleotides align to TRBD2. Germline lookup yields CDR1 LNHDA and CDR2 SQIVND (reference sequence). The ends lost 6 bases at V and 4 bases at J; junction bases unmatched: 7. This CDR3 spans 15 amino acids. CDR3 sequence reads: CASRRLAGDGYEQYF. The DNA of the CDR3 is TGTGCCAGTAGGCGACTAGCGGGAGATGGGTACGAGCAGTACTTC.

The chain uses TRBV6-1 and TRBJ1-2; no reliable D call. This CDR3 has 13 residues. Trimming removed 7 bases from V and 3 bases from J, with 12 bases in between. The germline CDR1 and CDR2 sequences are MNHNS and SASEGT. Here the CDR3 reads CASKTAVYYGYTF. Here the CDR3 DNA reads TGTGCCAGCAAGACCGCAGTTTACTATGGCTACACCTTC.

V gene TRBV7-6 combines with J gene TRBJ2-7, with 7 nucleotides matching TRBD1. Trimming took 2 bases from V and 0 from J; bases not matched to a gene: 1. Germline V gene data show CDR1 as SGHVS and CDR2 as FNYEAQ. This CDR3 has 14 amino acids. This CDR3 reads CASSLRDSSYEQYF. The CDR3 DNA is TGTGCCAGCAGCTTAAGGGACAGCTCCTACGAGCAGTACTTC. The whole variable domain, remainder taken from reference TRBV7-6 and TRBJ2-7, is GAGVSQSPRYKVTKRGQDVALRCDPISGHVSLYWYRQALGQGPEFLTYFNYEAQQDKSGLPNDRFSAERPEGSISTLTIQRTEQRDSAMYRCASSLRDSSYEQYFGPGTRLTVT.